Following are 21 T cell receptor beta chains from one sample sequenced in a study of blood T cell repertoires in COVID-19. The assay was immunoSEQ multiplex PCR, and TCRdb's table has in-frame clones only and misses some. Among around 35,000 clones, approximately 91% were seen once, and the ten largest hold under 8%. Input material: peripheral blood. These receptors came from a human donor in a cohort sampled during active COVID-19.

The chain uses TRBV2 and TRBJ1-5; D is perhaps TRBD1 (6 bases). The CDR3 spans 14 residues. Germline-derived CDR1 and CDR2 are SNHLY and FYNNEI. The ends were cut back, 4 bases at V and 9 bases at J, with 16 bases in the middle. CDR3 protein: CASSAAQGVLPQHF. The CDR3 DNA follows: TGTGCCAGCAGTGCGGCACAGGGCGTTTTGCCCCAGCATTTT.

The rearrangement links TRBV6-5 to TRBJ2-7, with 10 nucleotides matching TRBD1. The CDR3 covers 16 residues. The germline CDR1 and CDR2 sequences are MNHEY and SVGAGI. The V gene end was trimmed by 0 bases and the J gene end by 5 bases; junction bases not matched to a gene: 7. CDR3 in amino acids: CASSYSRGDRGHEQYF. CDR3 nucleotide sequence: TGTGCCAGCAGTTACTCCCGTGGGGACAGGGGCCACGAGCAGTACTTC.

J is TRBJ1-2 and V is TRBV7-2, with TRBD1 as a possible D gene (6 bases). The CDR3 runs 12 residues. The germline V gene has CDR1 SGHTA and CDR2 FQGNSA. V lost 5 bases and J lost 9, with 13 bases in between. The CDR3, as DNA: TGTGCCAGCAGCCTAACAGGGTCTCGCTACACCTTC. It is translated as CASSLTGSRYTF.

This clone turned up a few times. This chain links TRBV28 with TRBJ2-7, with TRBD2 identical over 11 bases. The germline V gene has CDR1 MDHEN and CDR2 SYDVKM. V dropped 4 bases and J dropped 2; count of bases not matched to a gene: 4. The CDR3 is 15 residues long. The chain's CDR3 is CASSSTSGGAYEQYF. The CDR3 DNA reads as TGTGCCAGCAGTTCCACTAGCGGGGGAGCCTACGAGCAGTACTTC.

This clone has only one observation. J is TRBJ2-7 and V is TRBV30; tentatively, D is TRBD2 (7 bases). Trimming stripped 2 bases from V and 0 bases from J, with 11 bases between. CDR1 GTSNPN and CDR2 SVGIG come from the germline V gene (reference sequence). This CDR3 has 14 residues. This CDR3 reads CAWSRGGSSYEQYF. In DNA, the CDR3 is TGTGCCTGGAGTAGGGGGGGCTCCTCCTACGAGCAGTACTTC.

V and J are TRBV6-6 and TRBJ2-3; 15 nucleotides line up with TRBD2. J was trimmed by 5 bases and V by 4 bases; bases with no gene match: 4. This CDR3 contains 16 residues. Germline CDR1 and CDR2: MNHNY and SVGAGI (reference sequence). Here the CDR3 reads CASSFGLAGGGDTQYF. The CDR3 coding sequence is TGTGCCAGCAGTTTTGGACTAGCGGGGGGGGGAGATACGCAGTATTTT.

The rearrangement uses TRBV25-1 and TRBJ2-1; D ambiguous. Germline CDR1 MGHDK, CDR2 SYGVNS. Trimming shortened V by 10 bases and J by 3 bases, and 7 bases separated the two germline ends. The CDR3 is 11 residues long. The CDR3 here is CATASYNEQFF. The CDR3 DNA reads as TGTGCCACCGCTAGCTACAATGAGCAGTTCTTC.

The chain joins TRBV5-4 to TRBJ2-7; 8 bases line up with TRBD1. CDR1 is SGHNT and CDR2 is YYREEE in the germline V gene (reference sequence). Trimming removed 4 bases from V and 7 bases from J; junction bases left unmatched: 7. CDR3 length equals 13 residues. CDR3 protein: CASSPSTGGEQYF. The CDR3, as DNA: TGTGCCAGCAGCCCCTCCACAGGGGGGGAGCAGTACTTC.

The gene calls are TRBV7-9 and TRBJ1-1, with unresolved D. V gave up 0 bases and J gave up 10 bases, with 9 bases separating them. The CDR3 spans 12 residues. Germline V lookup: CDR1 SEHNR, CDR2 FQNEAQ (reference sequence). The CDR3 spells CASSLAARGAFF. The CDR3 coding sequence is TGTGCCAGCAGCTTAGCGGCCCGGGGAGCTTTCTTT.

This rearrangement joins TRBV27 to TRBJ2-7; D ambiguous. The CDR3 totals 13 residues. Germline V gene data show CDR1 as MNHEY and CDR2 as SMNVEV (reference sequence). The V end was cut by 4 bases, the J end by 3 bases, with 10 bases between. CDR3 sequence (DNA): TGTGCCAGCAGTTACGCCAGTCACTACGAGCAGTACTTC. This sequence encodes CASSYASHYEQYF.

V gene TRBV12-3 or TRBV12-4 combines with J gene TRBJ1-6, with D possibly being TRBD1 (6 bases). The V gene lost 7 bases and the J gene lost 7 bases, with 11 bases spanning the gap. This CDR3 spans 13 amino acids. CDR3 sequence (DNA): TGTGCCAGCAAACAGGGCTACAATTCACCCCTCCACTTT. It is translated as CASKQGYNSPLHF.

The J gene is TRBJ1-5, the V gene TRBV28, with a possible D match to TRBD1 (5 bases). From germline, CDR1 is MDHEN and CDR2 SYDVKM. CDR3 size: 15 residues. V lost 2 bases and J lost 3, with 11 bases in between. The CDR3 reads CASSLQGGFNQPQHF. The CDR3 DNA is TGTGCCAGCAGTTTACAGGGCGGATTCAATCAGCCCCAGCATTTT.

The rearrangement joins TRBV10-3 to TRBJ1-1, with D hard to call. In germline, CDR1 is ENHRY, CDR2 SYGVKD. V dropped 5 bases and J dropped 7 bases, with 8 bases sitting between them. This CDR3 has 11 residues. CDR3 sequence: CAISNGVEAFF. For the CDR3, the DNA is TGTGCCATCAGTAACGGGGTTGAAGCTTTCTTT.

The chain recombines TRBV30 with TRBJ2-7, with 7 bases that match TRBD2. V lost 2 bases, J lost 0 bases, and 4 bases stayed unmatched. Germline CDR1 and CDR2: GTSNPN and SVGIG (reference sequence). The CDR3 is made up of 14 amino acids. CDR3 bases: TGTGCCTGGAGTAGAGCGGGGATCTCCTACGAGCAGTACTTC. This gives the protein CAWSRAGISYEQYF.

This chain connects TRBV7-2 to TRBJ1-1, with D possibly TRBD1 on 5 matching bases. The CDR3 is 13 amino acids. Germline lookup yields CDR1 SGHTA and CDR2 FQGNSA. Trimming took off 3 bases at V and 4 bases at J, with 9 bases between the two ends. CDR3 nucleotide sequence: TGTGCCAGCAGCTTGGCGGGGCCCACTGAAGCTTTCTTT. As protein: CASSLAGPTEAFF.

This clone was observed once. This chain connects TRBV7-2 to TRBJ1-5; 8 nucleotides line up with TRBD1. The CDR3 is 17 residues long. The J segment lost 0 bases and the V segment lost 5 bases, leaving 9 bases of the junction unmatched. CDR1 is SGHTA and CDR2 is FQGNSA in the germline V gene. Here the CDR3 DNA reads TGTGCCAGCAGCCCCCGGACAGGGCCTAATAGCAATCAGCCCCAGCATTTT. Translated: CASSPRTGPNSNQPQHF.

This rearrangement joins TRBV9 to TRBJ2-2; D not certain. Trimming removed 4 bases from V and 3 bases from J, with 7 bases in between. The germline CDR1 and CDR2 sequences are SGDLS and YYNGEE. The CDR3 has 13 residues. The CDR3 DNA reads TGTGCCAGCAGCACCCAGGACACCGGGGAGCTGTTTTTT. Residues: CASSTQDTGELFF.

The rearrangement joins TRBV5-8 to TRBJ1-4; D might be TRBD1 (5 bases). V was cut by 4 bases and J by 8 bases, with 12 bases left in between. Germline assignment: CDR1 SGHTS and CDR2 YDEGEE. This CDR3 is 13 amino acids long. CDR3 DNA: TGTGCCAGCAGCCGCGGGACGGCCGAAAAACTGTTTTTT. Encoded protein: CASSRGTAEKLFF.

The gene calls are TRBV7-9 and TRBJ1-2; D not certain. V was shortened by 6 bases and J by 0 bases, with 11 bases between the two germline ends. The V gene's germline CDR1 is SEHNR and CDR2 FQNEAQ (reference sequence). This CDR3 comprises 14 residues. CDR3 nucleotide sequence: TGTGCCAGCAGTTCCGAGATCTCTAACTATGGCTACACCTTC. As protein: CASSSEISNYGYTF.

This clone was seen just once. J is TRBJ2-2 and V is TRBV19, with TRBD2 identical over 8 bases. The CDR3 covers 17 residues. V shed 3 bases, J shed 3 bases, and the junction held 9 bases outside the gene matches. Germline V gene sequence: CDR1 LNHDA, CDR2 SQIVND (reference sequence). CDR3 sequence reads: CASSIGFGGRHTGELFF. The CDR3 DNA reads TGTGCCAGTAGTATCGGTTTTGGCGGGAGGCACACCGGGGAGCTGTTTTTT.

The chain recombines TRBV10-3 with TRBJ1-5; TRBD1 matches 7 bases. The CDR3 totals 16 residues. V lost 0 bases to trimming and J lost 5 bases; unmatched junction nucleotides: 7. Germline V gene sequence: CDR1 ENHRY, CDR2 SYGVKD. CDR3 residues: CAISESEKQGDQPQHF. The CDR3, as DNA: TGTGCCATCAGTGAGTCCGAGAAGCAGGGGGATCAGCCCCAGCATTTT.